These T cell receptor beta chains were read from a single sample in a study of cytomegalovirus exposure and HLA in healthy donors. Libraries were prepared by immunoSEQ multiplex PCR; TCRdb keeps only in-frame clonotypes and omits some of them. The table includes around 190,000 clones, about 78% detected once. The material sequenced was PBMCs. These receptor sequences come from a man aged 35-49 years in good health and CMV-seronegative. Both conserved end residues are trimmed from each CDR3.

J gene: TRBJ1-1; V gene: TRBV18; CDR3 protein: ASSPTGTGATEAF
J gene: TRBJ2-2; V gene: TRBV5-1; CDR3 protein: AGSRGGRDTGELF
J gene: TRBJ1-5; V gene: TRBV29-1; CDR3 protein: SVEESQGRGQPQH
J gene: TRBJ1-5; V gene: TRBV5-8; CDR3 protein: ASSRDREAQPQH
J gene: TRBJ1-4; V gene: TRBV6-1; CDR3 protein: ASRPRGEKLF
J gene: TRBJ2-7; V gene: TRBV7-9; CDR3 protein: SSSLLASGNEQY
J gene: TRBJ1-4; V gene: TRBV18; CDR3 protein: ASSDRGTEKLF
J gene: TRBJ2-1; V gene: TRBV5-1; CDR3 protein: ASSFADYNEQF
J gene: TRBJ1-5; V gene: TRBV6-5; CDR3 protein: ASGRGGQPQH
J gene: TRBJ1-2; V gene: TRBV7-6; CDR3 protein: ASSPMRAGTSHGYT
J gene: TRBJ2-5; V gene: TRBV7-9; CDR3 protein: ASSLEGRVGETQY
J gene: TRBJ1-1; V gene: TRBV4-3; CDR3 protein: ASSQGRLNTEAF
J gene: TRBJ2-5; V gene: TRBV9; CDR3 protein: ASSQDQETQY
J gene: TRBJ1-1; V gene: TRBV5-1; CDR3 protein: ASSWDSSEAF
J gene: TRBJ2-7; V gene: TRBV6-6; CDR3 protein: ASSYSGVGRTYEQY
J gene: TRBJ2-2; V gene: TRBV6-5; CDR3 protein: ASGLANTGELF
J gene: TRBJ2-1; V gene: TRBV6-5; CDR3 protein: ASSYFTGGDNEQF
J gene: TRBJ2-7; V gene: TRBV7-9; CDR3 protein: ASSLVDRTYEQY
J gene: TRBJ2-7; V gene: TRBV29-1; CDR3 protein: SAGTGTSYEQY
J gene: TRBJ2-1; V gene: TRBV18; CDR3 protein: ASSPTLENEQF
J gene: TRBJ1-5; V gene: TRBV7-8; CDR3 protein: ASSIIRDRGGNQPQH
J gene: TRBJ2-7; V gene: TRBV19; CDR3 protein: ASSRDSGSYEQY
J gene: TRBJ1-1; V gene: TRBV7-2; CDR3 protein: ASSLGLRSEAF
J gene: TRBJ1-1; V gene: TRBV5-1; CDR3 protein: ASSLGAGAEDTEAF
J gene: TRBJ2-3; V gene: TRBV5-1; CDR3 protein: ASSLTPPVGGDTQY
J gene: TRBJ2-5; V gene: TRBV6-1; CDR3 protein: ASTTGWETQY
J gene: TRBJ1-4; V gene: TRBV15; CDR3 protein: ATSRGGQGGEKLF
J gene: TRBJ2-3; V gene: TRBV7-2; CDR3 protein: ASSTGLAGGYTDTQY
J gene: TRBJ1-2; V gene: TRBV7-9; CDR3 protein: SSRHVEAYYGYT
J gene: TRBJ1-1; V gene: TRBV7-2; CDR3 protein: ASSFATGLNAEAF
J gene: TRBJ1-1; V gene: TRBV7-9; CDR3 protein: ASSRDRGSAEAF
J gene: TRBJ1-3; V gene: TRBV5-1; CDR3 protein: ASSPGQGIAGNTIY
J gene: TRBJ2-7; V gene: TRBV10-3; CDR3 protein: AISEGLADSYEQY
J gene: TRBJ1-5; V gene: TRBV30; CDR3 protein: AWSVQGANQPQH
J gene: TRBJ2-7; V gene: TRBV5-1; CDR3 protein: ASSLELAYEQY
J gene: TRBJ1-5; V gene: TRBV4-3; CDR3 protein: ASSHVTGGGQPQH
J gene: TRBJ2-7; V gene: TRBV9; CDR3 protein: ASSPSISGTADYEQY
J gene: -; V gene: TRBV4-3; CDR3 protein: ASSQTGQGAYEQY
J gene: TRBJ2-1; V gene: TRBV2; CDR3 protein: ASSAMGTSGRNEQF
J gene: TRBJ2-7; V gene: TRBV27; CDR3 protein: ASSLFAGPAYEQY
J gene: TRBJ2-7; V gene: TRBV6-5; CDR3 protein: AIGTGVPYEQY
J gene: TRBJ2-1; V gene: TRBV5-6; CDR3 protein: ASSLYALADHYNEQF
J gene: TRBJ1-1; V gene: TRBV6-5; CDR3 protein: ASRADRGQYTEAF
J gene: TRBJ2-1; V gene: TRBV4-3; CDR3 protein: ASSQVTSGGPEQF
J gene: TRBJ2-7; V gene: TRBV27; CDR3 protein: ASSNRGQSYEQY
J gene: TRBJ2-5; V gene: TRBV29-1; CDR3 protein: SVEKSGFEGGETQY